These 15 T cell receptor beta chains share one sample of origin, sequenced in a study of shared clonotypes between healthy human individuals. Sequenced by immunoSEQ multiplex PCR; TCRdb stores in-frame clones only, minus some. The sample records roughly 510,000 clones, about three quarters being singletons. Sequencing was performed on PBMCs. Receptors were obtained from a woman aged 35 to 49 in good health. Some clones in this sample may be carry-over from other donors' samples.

This chain's CDR3 is CASSSEWGANEKLFF. CDR3 coding DNA: TGTGCCAGCTCGTCGGAATGGGGAGCTAATGAAAAACTGTTTTTT. V and J are TRBV18 and TRBJ1-4; D gene ambiguous. This CDR3 spans 15 amino acids. Trimming shortened V by 6 bases and J by 3 bases, and 14 bases separated the two germline ends. Germline loops: CDR1 KGHSH, CDR2 LQKENI.

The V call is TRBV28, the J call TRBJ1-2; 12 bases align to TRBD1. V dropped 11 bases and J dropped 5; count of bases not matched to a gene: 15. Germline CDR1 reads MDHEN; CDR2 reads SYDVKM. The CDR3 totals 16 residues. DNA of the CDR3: TGTGCCTTACTAGGGACAGGGGGCGGAAAACAATATGGCTACACCTTC. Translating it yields CALLGTGGGKQYGYTF.

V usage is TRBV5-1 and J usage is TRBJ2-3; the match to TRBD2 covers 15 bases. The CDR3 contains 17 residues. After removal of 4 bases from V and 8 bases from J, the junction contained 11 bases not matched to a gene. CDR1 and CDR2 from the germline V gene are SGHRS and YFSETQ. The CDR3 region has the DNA TGCGCCAGCAGCCCATACGGACTAGCGGGAGGGCGGGGTACGCAGTATTTT. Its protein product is CASSPYGLAGGRGTQYF.

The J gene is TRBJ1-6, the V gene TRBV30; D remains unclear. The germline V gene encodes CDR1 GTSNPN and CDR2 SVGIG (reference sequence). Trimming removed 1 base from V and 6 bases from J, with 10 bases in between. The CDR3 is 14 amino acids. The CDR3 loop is CAWSGQLFNSPLHF. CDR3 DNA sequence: TGTGCCTGGAGTGGACAACTTTTTAATTCACCCCTCCACTTT. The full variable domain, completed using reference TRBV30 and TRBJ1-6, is SQTIHQWPATLVQPVGSPLSLECTVEGTSNPNLYWYRQAAGRGLQLLFYSVGIGQISSEVPQNLSASRPQDRQFILSSKKLLLSDSGFYLCAWSGQLFNSPLHFGNGTRLTVT.

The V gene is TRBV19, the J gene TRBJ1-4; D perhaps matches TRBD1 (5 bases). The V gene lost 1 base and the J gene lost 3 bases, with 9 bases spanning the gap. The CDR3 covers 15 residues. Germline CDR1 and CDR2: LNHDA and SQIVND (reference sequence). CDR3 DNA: TGTGCCAGTAGTATAGGAGGGGATCCTAATGAAAAACTGTTTTTT. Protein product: CASSIGGDPNEKLFF.

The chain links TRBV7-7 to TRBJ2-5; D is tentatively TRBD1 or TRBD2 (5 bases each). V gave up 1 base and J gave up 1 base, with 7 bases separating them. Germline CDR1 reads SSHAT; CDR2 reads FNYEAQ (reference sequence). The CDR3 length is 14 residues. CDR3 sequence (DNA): TGTGCCAGCAGCTTAGGGGGGTCCCAAGAGACCCAGTACTTC. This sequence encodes CASSLGGSQETQYF.

The CDR3 DNA reads TGTGCCAGCACCAAGGACAGGACAACTAGCACAGATACGCAGTATTTT. This codes for CASTKDRTTSTDTQYF. The chain has TRBV5-4 and TRBJ2-3, with 7 positions matching TRBD1. V was clipped by 6 bases and J by 0 bases; unmatched bases: 10. In germline, CDR1 is SGHNT, CDR2 YYREEE (reference sequence). CDR3 length: 16 residues. Full variable domain (rest looked up from reference TRBV5-4 and TRBJ2-3): ETGVTQSPTHLIKTRGQQVTLRCSSQSGHNTVSWYQQALGQGPQFIFQYYREEENGRGNFPPRFSGLQFPNYSSELNVNALELDDSALYLCASTKDRTTSTDTQYFGPGTRLTVL.

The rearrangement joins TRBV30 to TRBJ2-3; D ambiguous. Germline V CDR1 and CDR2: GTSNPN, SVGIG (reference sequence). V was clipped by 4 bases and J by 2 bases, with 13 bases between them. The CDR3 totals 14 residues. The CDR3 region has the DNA TGTGCCTGGATAAGGGCCACTAACACAGATACGCAGTATTTT. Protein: CAWIRATNTDTQYF. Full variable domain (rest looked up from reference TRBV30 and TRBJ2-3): SQTIHQWPATLVQPVGSPLSLECTVEGTSNPNLYWYRQAAGRGLQLLFYSVGIGQISSEVPQNLSASRPQDRQFILSSKKLLLSDSGFYLCAWIRATNTDTQYFGPGTRLTVL.

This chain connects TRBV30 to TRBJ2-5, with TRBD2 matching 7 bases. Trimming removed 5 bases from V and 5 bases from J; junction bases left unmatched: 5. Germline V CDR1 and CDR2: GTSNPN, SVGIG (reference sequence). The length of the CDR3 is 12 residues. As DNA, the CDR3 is TGTGCCTGGGGACCCGGGAGGGAGACCCAGTACTTC. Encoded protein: CAWGPGRETQYF.

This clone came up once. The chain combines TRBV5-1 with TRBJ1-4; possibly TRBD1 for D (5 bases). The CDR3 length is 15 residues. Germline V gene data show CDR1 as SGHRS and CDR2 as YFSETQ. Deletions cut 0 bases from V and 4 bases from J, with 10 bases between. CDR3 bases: TGCGCCAGCAGCTTGGCCGGGGCGGGTAATGAAAAACTGTTTTTT. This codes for CASSLAGAGNEKLFF.

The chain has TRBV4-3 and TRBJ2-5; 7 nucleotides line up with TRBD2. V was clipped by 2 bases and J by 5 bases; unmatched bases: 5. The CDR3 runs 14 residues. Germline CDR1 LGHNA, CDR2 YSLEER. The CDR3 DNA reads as TGCGCCAGCAGCCAATTGACTAGCTCCGAGACCCAGTACTTC. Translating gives CASSQLTSSETQYF.

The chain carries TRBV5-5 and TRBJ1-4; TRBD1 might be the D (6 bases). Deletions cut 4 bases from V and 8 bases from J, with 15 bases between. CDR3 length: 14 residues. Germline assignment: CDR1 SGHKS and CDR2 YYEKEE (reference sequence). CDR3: CASSPTGRHEKLFF. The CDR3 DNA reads TGTGCCAGCAGCCCAACAGGGAGACACGAAAAACTGTTTTTT.

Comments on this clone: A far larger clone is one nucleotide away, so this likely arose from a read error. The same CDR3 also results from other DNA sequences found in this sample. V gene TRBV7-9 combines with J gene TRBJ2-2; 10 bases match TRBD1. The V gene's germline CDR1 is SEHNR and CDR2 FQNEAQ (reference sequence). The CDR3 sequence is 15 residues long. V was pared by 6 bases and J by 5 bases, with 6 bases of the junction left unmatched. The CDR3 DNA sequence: TGTGCCAGCAGGTTGGGGACAGGGGCTACCGGGGAGCTGTTTTTT. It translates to CASRLGTGATGELFF.

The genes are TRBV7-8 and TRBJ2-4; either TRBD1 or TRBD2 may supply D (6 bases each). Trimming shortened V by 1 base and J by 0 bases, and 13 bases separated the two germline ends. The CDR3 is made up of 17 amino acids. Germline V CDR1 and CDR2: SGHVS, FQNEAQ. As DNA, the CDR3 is TGTGCCAGCAGCTTAGATGGGGGGCCGCTAGCCAAAAACATTCAGTACTTC. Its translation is CASSLDGGPLAKNIQYF.

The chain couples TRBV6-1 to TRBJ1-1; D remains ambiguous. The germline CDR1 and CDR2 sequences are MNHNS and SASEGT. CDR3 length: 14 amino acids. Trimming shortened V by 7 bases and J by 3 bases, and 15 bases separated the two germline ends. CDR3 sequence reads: CASTQVKTYTEAFF. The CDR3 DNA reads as TGTGCCAGCACCCAGGTTAAGACCTACACTGAAGCTTTCTTT.